These T cell receptor beta chains were read from a single sample in a study of T cells in Graves' hyperthyroidism and ophthalmopathy. One entry per CDR3 protein results from TCRdb running MiXCR on the multiplex PCR reads. The sample contains approximately 400,000 distinct CDR3 sequences, 11% to 15% of which appear only once. The sample was blood. These receptors all stem from a man aged 45-65 years with Graves' ophthalmopathy. Both conserved end residues are part of each CDR3. The order of the fields is clone size, J gene, V gene, D gene, CDR3 DNA, CDR3 protein. A D gene is named only where the DNA matches it firmly. A row's size may be missing; if present it is once, few, many or a size class.

NA,TRBJ2-7,TRBV18,NA,TGTGCCAGCTCACCAGCGGACCCTCCAGCGGGGCAGTACTTC,CASSPADPPAGQYF
NA,TRBJ1-6,TRBV27,NA,TGTGCCAGCAGTTTCCTGGCTTTAGGGAATTCACCCCTCCACTTT,CASSFLALGNSPLHF
few,TRBJ2-3,TRBV4-1,NA,TGCGCCAGCAGCCAAGATATCGGCGCGGGCACGCAGTATTTT,CASSQDIGAGTQYF
NA,TRBJ1-1,TRBV20-1,NA,TGCAGTGCCGAACAAAAGATTAACACTGAAGCTTTCTTT,CSAEQKINTEAFF
few,TRBJ2-1,TRBV20-1,TRBD1,TGCAGTGCTGGGGCGGTGGACAGGGCCTACAATGAGCAGTTCTTC,CSAGAVDRAYNEQFF
NA,TRBJ1-6,TRBV4-1,NA,TGCGCCAGCAGCCAAGGTACCGCAGGGCGCAATTCACCCCTCCACTTT,CASSQGTAGRNSPLHF
many,TRBJ2-3,TRBV20-1,TRBD2,TGCAGTGCTAGAGCGGCTAGCGGGGGAACAGATACGCAGTATTTT,CSARAASGGTDTQYF
many,TRBJ1-1,TRBV2,NA,TGTGCCAGCACCGACCCGGGACTGGATCGGTCTGAAGCTTTCTTT,CASTDPGLDRSEAFF
NA,TRBJ2-1,TRBV7-2,NA,TGTGCCAGGGGGACAGGTACGGGAGGAGTGAATGAGCAGTTCTTC,CARGTGTGGVNEQFF
NA,TRBJ2-5,TRBV15,NA,TGTGCCACCAGCGTAACAGGCCTTCAAGAGACCCAGTACTTC,CATSVTGLQETQYF
many,TRBJ2-7,TRBV11-3,NA,TGTGCCAGCAGCTTACGGGGCCCCAGGGGTCCTTACGAGCAGTACTTC,CASSLRGPRGPYEQYF
NA,TRBJ2-3,TRBV9,TRBD1,TGTGCCAGCAGCGTGGAAGGGGGCATCATCACAGATACGCAGTATTTT,CASSVEGGIITDTQYF
few,TRBJ2-2,TRBV12-3/TRBV12-4,NA,TGTGCCAGCAGTCGACAGATAGCGAACACCGGGGAGCTGTTTTTT,CASSRQIANTGELFF
many,TRBJ2-7,TRBV20-1,NA,TGCAGTGCTAGAGGTGTAGCGGACGAGCAGTACTTC,CSARGVADEQYF
NA,TRBJ2-7,TRBV4-1,NA,TGCGCCAGCAGCCAAGCTCAGGGGTCAGGCTACGAGCAGTACTTC,CASSQAQGSGYEQYF
many,TRBJ1-5,TRBV19,NA,TGTGCCAGTAGGGACGGGGGCATTGGCAATCAGCCCCAGCATTTT,CASRDGGIGNQPQHF
many,TRBJ2-3,TRBV7-8,NA,TGTGCCAGCAGCACCGGACGCCGAATGGGGTCAGATACGCAGTATTTT,CASSTGRRMGSDTQYF
NA,TRBJ2-2,TRBV2,NA,TGTGCCAGCAGTGAGGGGGCGGGGCGGGGCACCGGGGAGCTGTTTTTT,CASSEGAGRGTGELFF
few,TRBJ2-3,TRBV6-1,TRBD2,TGTGCCAGCAGTCCCACAAGAACTAGCGGTATTCGCACAGATACGCAGTATTTT,CASSPTRTSGIRTDTQYF
many,TRBJ2-1,TRBV6-1,TRBD2,TGTGCCAGCAGTGTGGGACTACCTACCTATGAGCAGTTCTTC,CASSVGLPTYEQFF
many,TRBJ1-4,TRBV6-1,NA,TGTGCCAGCAGGTACAGCCGGAGTCGAGCAACTAATGAAAAACTGTTTTTT,CASRYSRSRATNEKLFF
few,TRBJ2-3,TRBV4-1,TRBD2,TGCGCCAGCAGCCAAAGACTAGCGGGGACCACAGATACGCAGTATTTT,CASSQRLAGTTDTQYF
many,TRBJ2-1,TRBV2,NA,TGTGCCAGCAGTGATGGCGGGGATGAGCAGTTCTTC,CASSDGGDEQFF
many,TRBJ2-2,TRBV12-3/TRBV12-4,NA,TGTGCCAGCAGTTCCCCGACAGGACGAGGGTCCGGGGAGCTGTTTTTT,CASSSPTGRGSGELFF
NA,TRBJ1-5,TRBV12-3/TRBV12-4,NA,TGTGCCAGCAGTTTTTCCCCATATCAGCCCCAGCATTTT,CASSFSPYQPQHF
NA,TRBJ2-1,TRBV20-1,TRBD1,TGCAGTGCCACTCTCGGGACAGGGCTCTACAATGAGCAGTTCTTC,CSATLGTGLYNEQFF
many,TRBJ2-1,TRBV7-8,TRBD2,TGTGCCAGCAGCCCCCAACTAGCGGGAGTCGTCTACAATGAGCAGTTCTTC,CASSPQLAGVVYNEQFF
NA,TRBJ2-7,TRBV19,NA,TGTGCCAGTAGTACCAGACATAGCTACGAGCAGTACTTC,CASSTRHSYEQYF
many,TRBJ2-3,TRBV2,TRBD1,TGTGCCAGTGAAAAGGGACCGGGACAGAGAACAGATACGCAGTATTTT,CASEKGPGQRTDTQYF
many,TRBJ2-7,TRBV5-1,TRBD1,TGCGCCAGCAGCCCTACAGACAGGGCCCTTTCCTACGAGCAGTACTTC,CASSPTDRALSYEQYF
NA,TRBJ2-4,TRBV7-2,NA,TGTGCCAGCAGGTCTAGGAGTTCGGCCAAAAACATTCAGTACTTC,CASRSRSSAKNIQYF
NA,TRBJ1-5,TRBV10-2,NA,TGCGCCAGCAGTACAAACAGGGACCGCAATCAGCCCCAGCATTTT,CASSTNRDRNQPQHF
NA,TRBJ2-6,TRBV14,NA,TGTGCCAGCAGCCAGCTCACGTGGGCCAACGTCCTGACTTTC,CASSQLTWANVLTF
NA,TRBJ1-2,TRBV12-3/TRBV12-4,TRBD1,TGTGCCAGCAGTTTATCAGGGGGCCCCTATGGCTACACCTTC,CASSLSGGPYGYTF
many,TRBJ1-1,TRBV2,NA,TGTGCCAGCTCGGAGGGGGGCACTGAAGCTTTCTTT,CASSEGGTEAFF
NA,TRBJ1-3,TRBV9,NA,TGTGCCAGCAGCGTAGACTATGGAAACACCATATATTTT,CASSVDYGNTIYF
few,TRBJ2-2,TRBV18,TRBD1,TGTGCCAGCTCCCACCAAAGGGGACAGGCCCCGAACACCGGGGAGCTGTTTTTT,CASSHQRGQAPNTGELFF
many,TRBJ2-1,TRBV14,TRBD2,TGTGCCAGCAGCCAAGATCTAGGTAGCGGGAGTAACAATGAGCAGTTCTTC,CASSQDLGSGSNNEQFF
many,TRBJ2-5,TRBV12-3/TRBV12-4,TRBD1,TGTGCCAGCAGTTCCCCCGCAGGGAGAGGGGGCGCTCCCCCAGAGACCCAGTACTTC,CASSSPAGRGGAPPETQYF
many,TRBJ2-5,TRBV20-1,NA,TGCAGTGCTAGAGATTTGATAGGAAGAGAGACCCAGTACTTC,CSARDLIGRETQYF
many,TRBJ1-1,TRBV12-3/TRBV12-4,NA,TGTGCCAGCAGTCGGGCAGGGCGGGGGACTGAAGCTTTCTTT,CASSRAGRGTEAFF
many,TRBJ1-6,TRBV3-1,NA,TGTGCCAGCAGCCAAGGGGGCTATAATTCACCCCTCCACTTT,CASSQGGYNSPLHF
NA,TRBJ1-1,TRBV19,NA,TGTGCCAGTAGTTCAGGAGGGTACCGTTTCTTT,CASSSGGYRFF
NA,TRBJ2-2,TRBV27,NA,TGTGCCATCAGGCCGGGACCTTACACCGGGGAGCTGTTTTTT,CAIRPGPYTGELFF
many,TRBJ2-3,TRBV20-1,TRBD2,TGCAGTGCTAGAGGGGGACTAGCGGTCATGGATACGCAGTATTTT,CSARGGLAVMDTQYF
many,TRBJ1-2,TRBV11-3,NA,TGTGCCAGCAGCCAGGACCCAGGGGACTATGGCTACACCTTC,CASSQDPGDYGYTF
NA,TRBJ1-2,TRBV28,NA,TGTGCCAGCAGTTCCCTTAGAGGGAAGGACTATGGCTACACCTTC,CASSSLRGKDYGYTF
NA,TRBJ2-7,TRBV5-1,NA,TGCGCCAGCAGCTTTGCCGGAGGCGCCGGACTGTACGAGCAGTACTTC,CASSFAGGAGLYEQYF
many,TRBJ2-1,TRBV3-1,TRBD1,TGTGCCAGCAGCCCCCATGCGGGACAGGGCTACAATGAGCAGTTCTTC,CASSPHAGQGYNEQFF
NA,TRBJ2-3,TRBV30,NA,TGTGCCTGGAGTCGGGGGCAAAGCACAGATACGCAGTATTTT,CAWSRGQSTDTQYF
many,TRBJ1-3,TRBV9,TRBD1,TGTGCCAGCAGCGTAGAGGGACAGAACGTTGGAAACACCATATATTTT,CASSVEGQNVGNTIYF
NA,TRBJ2-1,TRBV18,NA,TGTGCCAGCTCAACGACTAGAGCGGGCCACAATGAGCAGTTCTTC,CASSTTRAGHNEQFF
NA,TRBJ2-7,TRBV18,TRBD2,TGTGCCAGCTCATCTTCCCCCCGACTAGCGGGAGGCAACGAGCAGTACTTC,CASSSSPRLAGGNEQYF
many,TRBJ2-2,TRBV9,TRBD1,TGTGCCAGCAGCATAGCCCGGGACAGGGAATCTTCAACCGGGGAGCTGTTTTTT,CASSIARDRESSTGELFF
NA,TRBJ2-3,TRBV7-2,TRBD2,TGTGCCAGCAGCACTACCGGGACTAGCGGGGATACGCAGTATTTT,CASSTTGTSGDTQYF